This T cell receptor beta chain came from a study of cytomegalovirus exposure and HLA in healthy donors. A remark on this clone: Its matching antigen is unknown.

Primers included in the PCR were 60 Vbeta and 13 Jbeta primers. Libraries were prepared by immunoSEQ multiplex PCR; TCRdb keeps only in-frame clonotypes and omits some of them. Seen here are 180,000 or so clones, approximately 73% observed once, and the top ten hold around 2.3%. V was clipped by 2 bases and J by 7 bases; unmatched bases: 6. The CDR3 sequence is 14 residues long. Overall study results and limits: A list of 150 to 200 TCR beta chains associated with cytomegalovirus was given.

The specimen sequenced was PBMCs. The sequence came from a woman in her 30s in good health and CMV-seropositive. The V gene is TRBV23-1, the J gene TRBJ2-5; TRBD1 agrees at 8 bases. TRBV23-1 belongs to the ORF category, with a function that is uncertain. The CDR3 region is CASSQGTGGPTQYF. The CDR3 nucleotides are TGCGCCAGCAGTCAAGGTACAGGGGGACCGACCCAGTACTTC.